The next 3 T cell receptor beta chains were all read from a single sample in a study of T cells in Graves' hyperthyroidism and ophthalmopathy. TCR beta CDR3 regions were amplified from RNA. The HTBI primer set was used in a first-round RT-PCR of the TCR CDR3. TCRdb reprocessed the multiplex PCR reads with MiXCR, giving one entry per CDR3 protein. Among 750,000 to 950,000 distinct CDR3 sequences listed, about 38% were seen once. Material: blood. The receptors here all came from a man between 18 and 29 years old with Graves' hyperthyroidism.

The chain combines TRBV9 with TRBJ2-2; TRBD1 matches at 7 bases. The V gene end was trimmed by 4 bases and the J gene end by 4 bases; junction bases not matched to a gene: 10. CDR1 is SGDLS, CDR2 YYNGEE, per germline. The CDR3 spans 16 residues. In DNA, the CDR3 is TGTGCCAGCAGCATAGGCGACAGGGACGCCACCGGGGAGCTGTTTTTT. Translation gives CASSIGDRDATGELFF.

The CDR3 here is CASSSKGSYEQYF. As DNA, the CDR3 is TGTGCCAGCAGCTCAAAGGGCTCCTACGAGCAGTACTTC. This chain uses TRBV7-2 with TRBJ2-7; D remains unclear. Germline lookup yields CDR1 SGHTA and CDR2 FQGNSA. This CDR3 is built from 13 residues. Trimming took 4 bases from V and 0 from J, leaving 7 bases between them.

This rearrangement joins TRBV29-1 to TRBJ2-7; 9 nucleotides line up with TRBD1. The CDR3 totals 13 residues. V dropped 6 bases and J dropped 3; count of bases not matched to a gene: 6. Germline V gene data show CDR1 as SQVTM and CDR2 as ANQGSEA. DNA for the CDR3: TGCAGCGTATCCTCGGGACAGGGCTACGAGCAGTACTTC. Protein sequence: CSVSSGQGYEQYF.